This T cell receptor (beta chain) is from a study of response to subunit inactivated influenza vaccine. TCRdb ran MiXCR on the RT-PCR reads and lists one entry per CDR3 protein. The sample holds a few hundred thousand distinct CDR3 sequences, about a fifth seen once. Points on this clonotype: No antigen is known for it.

The CDR3 contains 15 residues. Trimming took off 4 bases at V and 0 bases at J, with 12 bases between the two ends. Germline CDR1 reads MNHNS; CDR2 reads SASEGT. Study conclusions and caveats: The authors suggested that every seasonal influenza vaccination recruits few new T cells.

This receptor was obtained from a man aged 50-75 years who received an inactivated influenza vaccine. The genes are TRBV6-1 and TRBJ1-1; D might be TRBD1 (6 bases). The sequenced sample was PBMCs from blood, obtained approximately 20 months after vaccination. CDR3 coding DNA: TGTGCCAGCAGTGCTCACAGGGTCATGAACACTGAAGCTTTCTTT. As protein: CASSAHRVMNTEAFF.